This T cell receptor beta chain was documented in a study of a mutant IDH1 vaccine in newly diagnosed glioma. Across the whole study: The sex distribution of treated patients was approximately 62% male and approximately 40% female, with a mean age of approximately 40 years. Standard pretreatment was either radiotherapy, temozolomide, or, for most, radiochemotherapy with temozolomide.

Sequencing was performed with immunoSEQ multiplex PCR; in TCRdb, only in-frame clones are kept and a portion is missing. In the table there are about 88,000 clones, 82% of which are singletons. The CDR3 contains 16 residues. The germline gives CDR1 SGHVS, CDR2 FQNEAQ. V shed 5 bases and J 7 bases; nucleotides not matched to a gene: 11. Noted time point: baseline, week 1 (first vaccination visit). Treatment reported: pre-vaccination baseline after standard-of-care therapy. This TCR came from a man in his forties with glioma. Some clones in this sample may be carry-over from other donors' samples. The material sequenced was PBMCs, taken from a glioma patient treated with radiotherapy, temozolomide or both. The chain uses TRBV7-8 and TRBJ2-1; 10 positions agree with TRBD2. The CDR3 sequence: CASSDTGTSVSNEQFF. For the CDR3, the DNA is TGTGCCAGCAGCGATACCGGGACTAGCGTCTCAAATGAGCAGTTCTTC.